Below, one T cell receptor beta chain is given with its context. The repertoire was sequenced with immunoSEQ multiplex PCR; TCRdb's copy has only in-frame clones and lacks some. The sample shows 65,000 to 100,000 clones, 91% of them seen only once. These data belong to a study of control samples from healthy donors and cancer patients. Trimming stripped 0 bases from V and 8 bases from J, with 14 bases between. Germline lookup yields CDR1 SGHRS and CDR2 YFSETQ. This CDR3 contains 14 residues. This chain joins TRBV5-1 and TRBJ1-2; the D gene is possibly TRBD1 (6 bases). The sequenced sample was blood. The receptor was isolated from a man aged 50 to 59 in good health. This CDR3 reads CASSLGAGVQGYTF. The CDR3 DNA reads TGCGCCAGCAGCTTGGGAGCAGGGGTACAGGGCTACACCTTC.